A single sample is the source of the 29 T cell receptor beta chains below, sequenced in a study of blood T cell repertoires in COVID-19. TCRdb's table, derived via immunoSEQ multiplex PCR, lists solely in-frame clones and lacks some. The sample contains some 200,000 clones, 70% to 90% of which appear only once. Sequenced: peripheral blood. The receptors were gathered from a man aged 40-50 years with active or convalescent COVID-19.

This chain joins TRBV7-8 and TRBJ1-5; no clear D. This CDR3 contains 14 residues. The V gene lost 2 bases and the J gene lost 1 base, with 6 bases spanning the gap. In germline, CDR1 is SGHVS, CDR2 FQNEAQ. CDR3 nucleotides: TGTGCCAGCAGCTTATCGGTAAGCAATCAGCCCCAGCATTTT. Its translation: CASSLSVSNQPQHF.

The V call is TRBV6-5, the J call TRBJ1-5, with D unresolved. CDR3 length equals 16 residues. Germline loops: CDR1 MNHEY, CDR2 SVGAGI. V gave up 4 bases and J gave up 2 bases, with 15 bases separating them. DNA for the CDR3: TGTGCCAGCAGTTCCTTCCCCCCCGAGGGCAATCAGCCCCAGCATTTT. Its translation is CASSSFPPEGNQPQHF.

V is TRBV9 and J is TRBJ1-4, with 7 bases aligning to TRBD1. Germline values: CDR1 SGDLS, CDR2 YYNGEE. The CDR3 covers 15 residues. The V and J ends lost 2 bases and 1 base, in that order; junction bases with no gene match: 2. CDR3 sequence: CASSVHRGTNEKLFF. Here the CDR3 DNA reads TGTGCCAGCAGCGTCCACAGGGGAACTAATGAAAAACTGTTTTTT.

The chain carries TRBV2 and TRBJ1-5; 8 positions agree with TRBD1. There are 14 residues in the CDR3. The trim removed 5 bases at V and 4 bases at J, leaving 4 bases unmatched. Germline-derived CDR1 and CDR2 are SNHLY and FYNNEI. In DNA form, the CDR3 reads TGTGCCAGCAGTAGGACAGGGAAGAATCAGCCCCAGCATTTT. It translates to CASSRTGKNQPQHF.

The chain joins TRBV30 to TRBJ1-2; 8 bases are shared with TRBD1. The junction had 17 bases not matched to a gene; V was cut back by 3 bases and J by 8 bases. CDR1 and CDR2 from the germline V gene are GTSNPN and SVGIG (reference sequence). This CDR3 has 16 amino acids. The CDR3 protein is CAWSARQGWGPGGYTF. The CDR3, as DNA: TGTGCCTGGAGCGCCAGACAGGGGTGGGGCCCAGGGGGCTACACCTTC.

V gene TRBV30 combines with J gene TRBJ1-2; 8 bases are a match to TRBD1. The CDR3 has 17 residues. V was pared by 1 base and J by 1 base, with 11 bases of the junction left unmatched. From germline, CDR1 is GTSNPN and CDR2 SVGIG (reference sequence). This chain's CDR3 is CAWSGYNRDRSNYGYTF. The CDR3 DNA follows: TGTGCCTGGAGTGGGTATAATCGGGACAGGAGTAACTATGGCTACACCTTC.

V usage is TRBV18 and J usage is TRBJ2-2; 10 positions agree with TRBD1. J gave up 5 bases and V 6 bases, and 12 bases lay outside the gene matches. Germline loops: CDR1 KGHSH, CDR2 LQKENI. This CDR3 contains 17 residues. The CDR3: CASSHTQGQGKTGELFF. The CDR3 DNA is TGTGCCAGCTCTCATACCCAGGGACAGGGGAAAACCGGGGAGCTGTTTTTT.

The chain links TRBV4-1 to TRBJ1-1; 9 bases align to TRBD1. Losses at the gene ends were 4 bases for V and 0 bases for J; bases not matched to a gene: 9. The CDR3 is made up of 17 amino acids. The V gene's germline CDR1 is MGHRA and CDR2 YSYEKL. DNA for the CDR3: TGCGCCAGCAGCCCACAGGGGGCAGGGGGGATGAACACTGAAGCTTTCTTT. Its protein is CASSPQGAGGMNTEAFF.

V is TRBV30 and J is TRBJ2-4, with 9 bases aligning to TRBD1. Looked up from germline, CDR1 is GTSNPN and CDR2 is SVGIG (reference sequence). The ends lost 4 bases at V and 2 bases at J; junction bases unmatched: 9. The CDR3 runs to 16 residues. The CDR3, as DNA: TGTGCCTGGACGACCGGGACAGGGATGTCCAAAAACATTCAGTACTTC. Translated: CAWTTGTGMSKNIQYF.

V is TRBV6-5 and J is TRBJ1-3, with TRBD1 as a possible D gene (5 bases). Per the germline V gene, CDR1 is MNHEY and CDR2 is SVGAGI. V was clipped by 0 bases and J by 4 bases, with 10 bases between them. The CDR3 is 15 amino acids. Written as DNA, the CDR3 is TGTGCCAGCAGTTACTCAGCAGGGTACGGAAACACCATATATTTT. Translation gives CASSYSAGYGNTIYF.

As to this clone: This specimen includes other DNA sequences encoding the same CDR3. The chain has TRBV6-2 or TRBV6-3 and TRBJ1-1; D ambiguous. V gave up 0 bases and J gave up 1 base, with 6 bases separating them. Germline-derived CDR1 and CDR2 are MNHEY and SVGEGT. The CDR3 runs to 14 residues. CDR3 sequence: CASSYSGGNTEAFF. CDR3 bases: TGTGCCAGCAGTTACTCAGGAGGGAACACTGAAGCTTTCTTT.

CDR3 loop: CASSPRTTTLSSYNEQFF. The CDR3 nucleotides read TGTGCCAGCTCACCCCGGACAACTACCTTGAGCTCCTACAATGAGCAGTTCTTC. The gene calls are TRBV18 and TRBJ2-1; D perhaps matches TRBD1 (5 bases). The CDR3 length is 18 residues. Germline CDR1 is KGHSH and CDR2 is LQKENI. Trimming stripped 3 bases from V and 0 bases from J, with 18 bases between.

V is TRBV5-4 and J is TRBJ2-3, with D unclear. This CDR3 has 15 amino acids. Germline V gene sequence: CDR1 SGHNT, CDR2 YYREEE (reference sequence). Trimming removed 3 bases at V and 0 bases at J, with 11 bases between. The CDR3 DNA reads as TGTGCCAGCAGCTCCCTATCCTCTAGCACAGATACGCAGTATTTT. Its protein is CASSSLSSSTDTQYF.

This clone appeared a few times. For the CDR3, the DNA is TGCGCCAGCAGCTTGGCGCAGGTGAACACTGAAGCTTTCTTT. It yields the protein CASSLAQVNTEAFF. The chain is built from TRBV5-1 and TRBJ1-1, with unresolved D. This CDR3 contains 14 residues. Germline CDR1 and CDR2: SGHRS and YFSETQ. Deletions cut 0 bases from V and 0 bases from J, with 6 bases between.

The chain joins TRBV6-2 or TRBV6-3 to TRBJ1-2, with D unresolved. V lost 0 bases and J lost 3, with 11 bases in between. Germline V gene sequence: CDR1 MNHEY, CDR2 SVGEGT. This CDR3 is 15 amino acids long. Written as DNA, the CDR3 is TGTGCCAGCAGTTACTCAGTGCAGGTTGACTATGGCTACACCTTC. Amino acids: CASSYSVQVDYGYTF.

J is TRBJ2-5 and V is TRBV5-6, with D possibly matching TRBD2 (6 bases). The germline V and J ends were trimmed by 4 bases and 2 bases, with 12 bases remaining between them. The CDR3 covers 14 residues. The germline V gene encodes CDR1 SGHDT and CDR2 YYEEEE. CDR3 nucleotide sequence: TGTGCCAGCAGCCGGTCCGGGGGACAAGAGACCCAGTACTTC. Translating it yields CASSRSGGQETQYF.

The rearrangement uses TRBV5-1 and TRBJ2-3; 15 bases fit TRBD2. The CDR3 contains 16 residues. CDR1 is SGHRS, CDR2 YFSETQ, per germline. Unmatched junction bases numbered 3, after V lost 4 bases and J lost 3 bases. In DNA form, the CDR3 reads TGCGCCAGCAGCGCTGGACTAGCGGGGGGGACAGATACGCAGTATTTT. Amino acids: CASSAGLAGGTDTQYF.

This chain connects TRBV27 to TRBJ1-1, with D unresolved. With 3 bases removed from V and 1 base from J, the gap between germline ends came to 9 bases. There are 14 residues in the CDR3. In germline, CDR1 is MNHEY, CDR2 SMNVEV (reference sequence). The CDR3 DNA follows: TGTGCCAGCAGTTTGTATTCTTCGAACACTGAAGCTTTCTTT. Its translation: CASSLYSSNTEAFF.

The genes are TRBV3-1 (or the pseudogene TRBV3-2) and TRBJ1-5; D remains unclear. The germline gives CDR1 LGHDT, CDR2 YNNKEL (reference sequence). This CDR3 spans 14 amino acids. The V end was cut by 4 bases, the J end by 2 bases, with 9 bases between. The CDR3 DNA reads TGTGCCAGCAGCCTGGCTAGTGGCAATCAGCCCCAGCATTTT. Residues: CASSLASGNQPQHF.

This chain connects TRBV7-6 to TRBJ1-1, with D perhaps matching TRBD1 (6 bases). This CDR3 comprises 20 residues. Germline V gives CDR1 SGHVS, CDR2 FNYEAQ. V was shortened by 2 bases and J by 4 bases, with 29 bases between the two germline ends. The CDR3 loop reads CASSLTLNGHRDRVSTEAFF. The DNA for the CDR3 is TGTGCCAGCAGCTTAACCCTTAACGGCCACAGGGATCGGGTAAGCACTGAAGCTTTCTTT.

The chain employs TRBV5-1 and TRBJ1-6; 10 bases map to TRBD1. Germline lookup yields CDR1 SGHRS and CDR2 YFSETQ. The V gene end was trimmed by 4 bases and the J gene end by 6 bases; junction bases not matched to a gene: 10. The CDR3 length is 17 residues. CDR3 DNA: TGCGCCAGCAGCGTTATGACAGGGGGCGGCTCTAATTCACCCCTCCACTTT. Residues: CASSVMTGGGSNSPLHF.

The genes are TRBV7-3 and TRBJ2-7; 7 bases are a match to TRBD1. The CDR3 sequence is 15 residues long. Germline lookup yields CDR1 SGHTA and CDR2 FQGTGA. V shed 5 bases, J shed 1 base, and the junction held 8 bases outside the gene matches. CDR3 nucleotides: TGTGCCAGCAGCGAGTCGAGGGACAGATCCTACGAGCAGTACTTC. Translation gives CASSESRDRSYEQYF.

The chain recombines TRBV7-2 with TRBJ2-5, with TRBD1 matching over 8 bases. CDR3 size: 14 residues. Losses at the gene ends were 5 bases for V and 5 bases for J; bases not matched to a gene: 7. Germline loops: CDR1 SGHTA, CDR2 FQGNSA. CDR3 protein: CASSHGTGRETQYF. The DNA for the CDR3 is TGTGCCAGCAGCCACGGGACAGGCCGGGAGACCCAGTACTTC. The full variable domain, with the rest looked up from reference TRBV7-2 and TRBJ2-5, is GAGVSQSPSNKVTEKGKDVELRCDPISGHTALYWYRQSLGQGLEFLIYFQGNSAPDKSGLPSDRFSAERTGGSVSTLTIQRTQQEDSAVYLCASSHGTGRETQYFGPGTRLLVL.

The chain carries TRBV5-1 and TRBJ1-1, with a weak D call TRBD1 (5 bases). Germline V gene lookup returns CDR1 SGHRS and CDR2 YFSETQ. Trimming took 0 bases from V and 3 from J, leaving 12 bases between them. CDR3 length equals 15 residues. The CDR3 region has the DNA TGCGCCAGCAGCTTGGCCGGGGGAGGGTACACTGAAGCTTTCTTT. It encodes CASSLAGGGYTEAFF.

V is TRBV3-1 (or the pseudogene TRBV3-2) and J is TRBJ1-2; 10 nucleotides align to TRBD1. Per germline, CDR1 LGHDT and CDR2 YNNKEL (reference sequence). Trimming took 4 bases from V and 2 from J; bases not matched to a gene: 10. This CDR3 is built from 17 residues. The CDR3 coding sequence is TGTGCCAGCAGCCTACACGGGACAGGGGCCTTAAACTATGGCTACACCTTC. The encoded protein is CASSLHGTGALNYGYTF.

CDR3 protein: CASGGDRDRTGNTIYF. The CDR3 nucleotides read TGTGCCAGCGGGGGGGACAGGGATAGAACTGGAAACACCATATATTTT. The rearrangement links TRBV2 to TRBJ1-3; 9 nucleotides line up with TRBD1. The CDR3 has 16 residues. Germline V gene data show CDR1 as SNHLY and CDR2 as FYNNEI. Losses at the gene ends were 8 bases for V and 2 bases for J; bases not matched to a gene: 10.

This rearrangement joins TRBV10-3 to TRBJ2-3; 11 positions match TRBD1. The ends lost 6 bases at V and 3 bases at J; junction bases unmatched: 5. This CDR3 has 15 amino acids. CDR1 is ENHRY, CDR2 SYGVKD, per germline. Written as DNA, the CDR3 is TGTGCCATCAGGAAGGACAGGGGGCAAACAGATACGCAGTATTTT. It encodes CAIRKDRGQTDTQYF.

The CDR3 nucleotides are TGTGCCAGCAGTGAAGCGCTTCGGGGAATAGGCTACACCTTC. Translation gives CASSEALRGIGYTF. The V call is TRBV2, the J call TRBJ1-2; D uncertain. The CDR3 has 14 amino acids. V lost 0 bases, J lost 8 bases, and 13 bases lay in between. In germline, CDR1 is SNHLY, CDR2 FYNNEI.

The rearrangement links TRBV6-1 to TRBJ1-2, with a weak D call TRBD1 (6 bases). The CDR3 runs 14 residues. CDR1 MNHNS and CDR2 SASEGT come from the germline V gene. V lost 2 bases to trimming and J lost 4 bases, with 11 bases between them. This CDR3 is CASSESDSPYGYTF. The CDR3 region has the DNA TGTGCCAGCAGTGAATCGGACAGCCCCTATGGCTACACCTTC.